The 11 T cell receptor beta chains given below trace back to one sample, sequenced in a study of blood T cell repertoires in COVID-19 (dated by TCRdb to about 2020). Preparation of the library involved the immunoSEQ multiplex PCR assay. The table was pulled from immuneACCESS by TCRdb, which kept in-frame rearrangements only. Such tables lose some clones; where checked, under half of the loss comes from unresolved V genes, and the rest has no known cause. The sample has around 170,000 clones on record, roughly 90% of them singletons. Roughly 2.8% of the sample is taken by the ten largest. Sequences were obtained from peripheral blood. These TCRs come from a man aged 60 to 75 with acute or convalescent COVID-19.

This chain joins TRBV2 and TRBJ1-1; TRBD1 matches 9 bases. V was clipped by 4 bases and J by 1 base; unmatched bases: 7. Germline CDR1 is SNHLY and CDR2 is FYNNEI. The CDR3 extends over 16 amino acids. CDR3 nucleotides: TGTGCCAGCAGTGGTTTACAGGGGGCGGAGAACACTGAAGCTTTCTTT. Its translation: CASSGLQGAENTEAFF.

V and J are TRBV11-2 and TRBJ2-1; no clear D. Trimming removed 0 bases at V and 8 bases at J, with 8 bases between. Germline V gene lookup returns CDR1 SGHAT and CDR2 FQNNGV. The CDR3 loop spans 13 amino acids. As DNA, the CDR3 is TGTGCCAGCAGCTTAGATTACCGGTATGAGCAGTTCTTC. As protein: CASSLDYRYEQFF.

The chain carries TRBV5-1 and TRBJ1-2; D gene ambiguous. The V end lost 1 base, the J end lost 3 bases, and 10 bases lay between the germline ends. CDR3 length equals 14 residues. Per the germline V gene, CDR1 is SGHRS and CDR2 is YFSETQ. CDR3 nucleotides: TGCGCCAGCAGCTTGTTACCCGGGGACTATGGCTACACCTTC. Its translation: CASSLLPGDYGYTF.

The CDR3 DNA is TGTGCCAGCAGCATTACCGGGACAGGGAAATCAAATGAGCAGTTCTTC. Residues: CASSITGTGKSNEQFF. The chain is built from TRBV11-3 and TRBJ2-1; 9 bases are shared with TRBD1. The CDR3 is 16 amino acids. The germline V gene has CDR1 SGHNT and CDR2 YENEEA. The junction had 12 bases not matched to a gene; V was cut back by 5 bases and J by 7 bases.

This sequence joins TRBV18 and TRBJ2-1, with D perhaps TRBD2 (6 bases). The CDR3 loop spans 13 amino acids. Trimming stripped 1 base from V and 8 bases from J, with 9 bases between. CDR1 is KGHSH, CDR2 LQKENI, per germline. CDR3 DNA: TGTGCCAGCTCACCACAGGGCGGGGATGAGCAGTTCTTC. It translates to CASSPQGGDEQFF. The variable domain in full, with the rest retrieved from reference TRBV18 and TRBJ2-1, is NAGVMQNPRHLVRRRGQEARLRCSPMKGHSHVYWYRQLPEEGLKFMVYLQKENIIDESGMPKERFSAEFPKEGPSILRIQQVVRGDSAAYFCASSPQGGDEQFFGPGTRLTVL.

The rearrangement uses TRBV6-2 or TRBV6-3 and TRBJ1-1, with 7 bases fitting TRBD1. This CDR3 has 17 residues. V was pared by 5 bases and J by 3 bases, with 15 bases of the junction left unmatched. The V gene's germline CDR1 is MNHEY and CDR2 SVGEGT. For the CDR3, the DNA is TGTGCCAGCAGTCTACCCGGGACAGCTCGTTTCTACACTGAAGCTTTCTTT. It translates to CASSLPGTARFYTEAFF.

The CDR3 region is CASSQEAAVNTEAFF. As DNA, the CDR3 is TGCGCCAGCAGCCAAGAGGCAGCGGTAAACACTGAAGCTTTCTTT. V and J are TRBV4-1 and TRBJ1-1; D gene uncertain. Germline V gives CDR1 MGHRA, CDR2 YSYEKL. Trimming pared 0 bases from V and 2 bases from J, leaving 10 bases between. The CDR3 covers 15 residues.

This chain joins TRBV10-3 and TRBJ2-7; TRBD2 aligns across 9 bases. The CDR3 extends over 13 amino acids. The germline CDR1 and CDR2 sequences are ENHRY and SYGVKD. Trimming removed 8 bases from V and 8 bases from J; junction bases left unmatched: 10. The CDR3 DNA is TGTGCCATCGAAGGGACTAGCAGCGGGCAGCAGTACTTC. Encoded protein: CAIEGTSSGQQYF.

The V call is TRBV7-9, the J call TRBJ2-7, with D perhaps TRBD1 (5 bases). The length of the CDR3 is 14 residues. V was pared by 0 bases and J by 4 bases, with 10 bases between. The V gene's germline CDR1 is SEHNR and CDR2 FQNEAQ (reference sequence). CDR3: CASSLAGVKYEQYF. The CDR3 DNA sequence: TGTGCCAGCAGCTTAGCAGGGGTTAAGTACGAGCAGTACTTC.

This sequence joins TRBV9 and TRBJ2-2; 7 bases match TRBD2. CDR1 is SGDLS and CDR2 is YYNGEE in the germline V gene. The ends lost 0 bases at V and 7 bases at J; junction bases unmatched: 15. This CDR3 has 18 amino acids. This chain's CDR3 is CASSVGRSGGGRLGELFF. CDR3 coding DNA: TGTGCCAGCAGCGTAGGTCGTTCAGGCGGGGGACGCCTCGGGGAGCTGTTTTTT.

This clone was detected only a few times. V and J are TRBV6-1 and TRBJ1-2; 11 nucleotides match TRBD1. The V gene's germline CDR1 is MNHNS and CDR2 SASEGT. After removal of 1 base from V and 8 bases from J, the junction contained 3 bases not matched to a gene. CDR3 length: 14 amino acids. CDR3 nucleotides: TGTGCCAGCAGTGAAGGGACAGGGGGCCGAGGCTACACCTTC. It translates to CASSEGTGGRGYTF.